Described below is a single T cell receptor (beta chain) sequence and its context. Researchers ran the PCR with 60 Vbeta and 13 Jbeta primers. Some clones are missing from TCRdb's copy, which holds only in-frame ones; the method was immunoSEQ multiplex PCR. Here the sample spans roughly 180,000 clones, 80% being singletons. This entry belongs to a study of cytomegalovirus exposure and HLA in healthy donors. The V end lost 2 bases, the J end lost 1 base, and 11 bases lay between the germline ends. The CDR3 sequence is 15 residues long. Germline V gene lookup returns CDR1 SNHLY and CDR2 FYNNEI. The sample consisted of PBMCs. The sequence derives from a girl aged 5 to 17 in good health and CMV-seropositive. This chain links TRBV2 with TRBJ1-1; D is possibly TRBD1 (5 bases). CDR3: CASSEWGRANTEAFF. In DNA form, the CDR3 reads TGTGCCAGCAGTGAATGGGGCAGGGCGAACACTGAAGCTTTCTTT. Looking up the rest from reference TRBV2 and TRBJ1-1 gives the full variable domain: EPEVTQTPSHQVTQMGQEVILRCVPISNHLYFYWYRQILGQKVEFLVSFYNNEISEKSEIFDDQFSVERPDGSNFTLKIRSTKLEDSAMYFCASSEWGRANTEAFFGQGTRLTVV.